These 18 T cell receptor beta chains share one sample of origin, sequenced in a study of T and B cells in COVID-19 patients. Each TRB amplification used roughly 230-550 ng of genomic DNA from blood. Multiplex PCR with BIOMED2 TRB-A/B primer pools amplified TRB rearrangements. Each CDR3 protein gets one entry after TCRdb re-called the multiplex PCR reads with MiXCR. This table holds approximately 14,000 distinct CDR3 sequences, roughly 28% found once. The sample consisted of blood. The receptors were sampled from a human donor who had recovered from COVID-19.

The CDR3 DNA is TGCGCCAGCAGCTTGGAGGCTAGCGGGACCTACGAGCAGTACTTC. Its protein is CASSLEASGTYEQYF. This chain joins TRBV5-1 and TRBJ2-7; 9 bases are shared with TRBD2. This CDR3 region has 15 residues. Germline values: CDR1 SGHRS, CDR2 YFSETQ. Trimming removed 0 bases from V and 2 bases from J; junction bases left unmatched: 3. Supplemented by reference TRBV5-1 and TRBJ2-7, the full variable domain reads KAGVTQTPRYLIKTRGQQVTLSCSPISGHRSVSWYQQTPGQGLQFLFEYFSETQRNKGNFPGRFSGRQFSNSRSEMNVSTLELGDSALYLCASSLEASGTYEQYFGPGTRLTVT.

The chain uses TRBV12-3 or TRBV12-4 and TRBJ2-7, with a possible D match to TRBD2 (6 bases). The V end lost 5 bases, the J end lost 4 bases, and 9 bases lay between the germline ends. There are 12 residues in the CDR3. CDR3 loop: CASSPGGYEQYF. CDR3 coding DNA: TGTGCCAGCAGTCCTGGGGGGTACGAGCAGTACTTC.

A few counts support this clonotype. The chain combines TRBV6-5 with TRBJ2-7; D unclear. Trimming pared 5 bases from V and 9 bases from J, leaving 14 bases between. CDR1 and CDR2 from the germline V gene are MNHEY and SVGAGI. The CDR3 is 12 amino acids. In DNA form, the CDR3 reads TGTGCCAGCAGTGCCGAAGTGTGGGGGCAGTACTTC. Protein sequence: CASSAEVWGQYF.

This clonotype was detected many times. The chain employs TRBV12-3 or TRBV12-4 and TRBJ1-6; 8 positions agree with TRBD1. The V and J ends lost 4 bases and 11 bases, in that order; junction bases with no gene match: 7. CDR3 length: 14 amino acids. The CDR3 reads CASSSTGGYAPLHF. Here the CDR3 DNA reads TGTGCCAGCAGTTCTACAGGGGGTTATGCACCCCTCCACTTT.

This clonotype qualifies as medium-sized. J is TRBJ1-1 and V is TRBV19; no firm D call. Trimming took off 2 bases at V and 0 bases at J, with 10 bases between the two ends. The V gene's germline CDR1 is LNHDA and CDR2 SQIVND (reference sequence). The CDR3 length is 15 residues. For the CDR3, the DNA is TGTGCCAGTAGTATATCAAGGGTCCTGAACACTGAAGCTTTCTTT. Amino acid sequence: CASSISRVLNTEAFF.

The chain combines TRBV18 with TRBJ1-4, with unresolved D. Trimming took 5 bases from V and 8 from J, leaving 12 bases between them. The CDR3 covers 13 residues. The germline gives CDR1 KGHSH, CDR2 LQKENI. The CDR3 DNA reads as TGTGCCAGCTCATGGAAGGCGGACGAAAAACTGTTTTTT. It is translated as CASSWKADEKLFF.

This clonotype was seen a few times. The chain employs TRBV7-9 and TRBJ1-2; possible D gene TRBD1, 6 bases. V lost 5 bases, J lost 3 bases, and 13 bases lay in between. CDR3 length: 14 amino acids. Per the germline V gene, CDR1 is SEHNR and CDR2 is FQNEAQ (reference sequence). The CDR3 coding sequence is TGTGCCAGCAGCCAATCAACAGGGTACTATGGCTACACCTTC. This translates into CASSQSTGYYGYTF.

In its sample, this clonotype is medium-sized. This rearrangement joins TRBV29-1 to TRBJ2-3; D call uncertain. V shed 7 bases and J shed 2 bases, with 7 bases lying between them. Germline CDR1 and CDR2: SQVTM and ANQGSEA. The length of the CDR3 is 11 residues. CDR3 amino acids: CSAPATDTQYF. DNA for the CDR3: TGCAGCGCCCCAGCCACAGATACGCAGTATTTT.

V and J are TRBV20-1 and TRBJ2-1; 14 nucleotides line up with TRBD2. The CDR3 runs 17 residues. Losses at the gene ends were 5 bases for V and 0 bases for J; bases not matched to a gene: 6. CDR1 is DFQATT, CDR2 SNEGSKA, per germline (reference sequence). CDR3 DNA: TGCAGTGCTGATGGACTAGCGGGAGGTTTCTCCTACAATGAGCAGTTCTTC. Translated: CSADGLAGGFSYNEQFF.

There are a few counts of this clonotype. The chain uses TRBV12-3 or TRBV12-4 and TRBJ1-3, with D possibly TRBD1 on 5 matching bases. The CDR3 covers 13 residues. The V end lost 6 bases, the J end lost 2 bases, and 8 bases lay between the germline ends. Written as DNA, the CDR3 is TGTGCCAGCAGGGGGGGTCCTGGAAACACCATATATTTT. It encodes CASRGGPGNTIYF.

This clonotype was seen ten or more times. The V call is TRBV5-4, the J call TRBJ2-1; 8 bases line up with TRBD2. CDR1 SGHNT and CDR2 YYREEE come from the germline V gene (reference sequence). Trimming removed 4 bases from V and 5 bases from J; junction bases left unmatched: 8. There are 15 residues in the CDR3. CDR3 amino acids: CASSPQRGPDNEQFF. The DNA of the CDR3 is TGTGCCAGCAGCCCTCAGCGGGGGCCAGACAATGAGCAGTTCTTC.

The chain employs TRBV24-1 and TRBJ2-2; possible D gene TRBD1, 5 bases. Deletions cut 5 bases from V and 4 bases from J, with 7 bases between. Germline lookup yields CDR1 KGHDR and CDR2 SFDVKD. This CDR3 contains 13 residues. The CDR3 spells CATSAGFTGELFF. DNA for the CDR3: TGTGCCACCAGTGCAGGGTTCACCGGGGAGCTGTTTTTT.

This clonotype is labeled as medium-sized. The J gene is TRBJ2-3, the V gene TRBV27, with D possibly being TRBD1 or TRBD2 (6 bases each). Looked up from germline, CDR1 is MNHEY and CDR2 is SMNVEV (reference sequence). The CDR3 runs to 15 residues. Trimming cost V 5 bases and J 1 base, with 13 bases left between them. The CDR3 region has the DNA TGTGCCAGCAGTCCCTCGAGGGGGGGCACAGATACGCAGTATTTT. Its translation: CASSPSRGGTDTQYF.

By sample fraction, this clonotype is medium-sized (0.01 to 0.1%). The rearrangement uses TRBV5-6 and TRBJ2-7; TRBD1 aligns across 8 bases. The CDR3 is 14 amino acids. Germline V gene sequence: CDR1 SGHDT, CDR2 YYEEEE. V was clipped by 5 bases and J by 2 bases; unmatched bases: 6. DNA of the CDR3: TGTGCCAGCAGTCGGACAGGGAGCCCCTACGAGCAGTACTTC. This codes for CASSRTGSPYEQYF.

The chain combines TRBV27 with TRBJ2-5; 13 bases match TRBD2. The CDR3 contains 17 residues. Germline CDR1 MNHEY, CDR2 SMNVEV (reference sequence). Unmatched junction bases numbered 6, after V lost 3 bases and J lost 2 bases. CDR3 residues: CASSFWTSGGLQETQYF. The DNA for the CDR3 is TGTGCCAGCAGTTTTTGGACTAGCGGGGGACTACAAGAGACCCAGTACTTC.

The J gene is TRBJ2-3, the V gene TRBV5-6; TRBD1 aligns across 10 bases. The germline V gene encodes CDR1 SGHDT and CDR2 YYEEEE. V lost 4 bases and J lost 3; bases outside the gene matches: 5. This CDR3 comprises 15 residues. For the CDR3, the DNA is TGTGCCAGCAGCGCAGACAGGGGGCTTACAGATACGCAGTATTTT. This sequence encodes CASSADRGLTDTQYF.

This clonotype is large in the sample. The chain joins TRBV19 to TRBJ2-6, with no clear D. CDR3 length: 15 residues. V was trimmed by 5 bases and J by 4 bases, leaving 12 bases between them. Germline V gene sequence: CDR1 LNHDA, CDR2 SQIVND (reference sequence). The DNA for the CDR3 is TGTGCCAGTAGTCCAAACAAGGCAGGGGCCAACGTCCTGACTTTC. Amino acids: CASSPNKAGANVLTF.

This clonotype is labeled medium-sized. This sequence joins TRBV19 and TRBJ2-5, with TRBD2 matching over 7 bases. The germline gives CDR1 LNHDA, CDR2 SQIVND (reference sequence). The CDR3 is 13 amino acids. The ends lost 7 bases at V and 7 bases at J; junction bases unmatched: 9. The CDR3 spells CASKLAGERTQYF. CDR3 DNA sequence: TGTGCCAGTAAGCTGGCGGGAGAACGGACCCAGTACTTC.